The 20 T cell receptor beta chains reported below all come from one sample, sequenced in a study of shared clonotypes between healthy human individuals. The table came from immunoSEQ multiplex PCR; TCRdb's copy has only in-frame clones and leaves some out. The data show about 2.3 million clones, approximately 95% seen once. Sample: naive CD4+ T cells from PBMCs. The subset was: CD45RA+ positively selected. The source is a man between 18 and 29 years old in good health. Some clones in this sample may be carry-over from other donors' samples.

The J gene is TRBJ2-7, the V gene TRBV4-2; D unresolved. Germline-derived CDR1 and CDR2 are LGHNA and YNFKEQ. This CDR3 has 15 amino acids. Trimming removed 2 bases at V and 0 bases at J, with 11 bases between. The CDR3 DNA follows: TGTGCCAGCAGCCAATCGACCCAATACTCCTACGAGCAGTACTTC. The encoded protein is CASSQSTQYSYEQYF.

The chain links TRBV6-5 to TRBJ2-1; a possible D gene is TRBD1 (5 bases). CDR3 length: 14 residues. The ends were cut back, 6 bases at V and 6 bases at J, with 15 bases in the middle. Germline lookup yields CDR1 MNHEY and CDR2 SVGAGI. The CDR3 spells CASRPDKTRNEQFF. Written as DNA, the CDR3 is TGTGCCAGCAGGCCGGACAAGACACGCAATGAGCAGTTCTTC.

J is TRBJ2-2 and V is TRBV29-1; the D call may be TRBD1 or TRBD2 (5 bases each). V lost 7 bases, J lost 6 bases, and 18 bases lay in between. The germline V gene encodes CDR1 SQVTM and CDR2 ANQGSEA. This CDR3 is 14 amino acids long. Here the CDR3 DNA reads TGCAGCGCATCCCGGGACCCCTCACCCGGGGAGCTGTTTTTT. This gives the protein CSASRDPSPGELFF.

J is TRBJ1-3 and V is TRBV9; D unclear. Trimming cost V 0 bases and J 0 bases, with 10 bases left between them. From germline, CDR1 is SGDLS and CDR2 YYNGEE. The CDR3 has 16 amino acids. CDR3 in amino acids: CASSVDTSTSGNTIYF. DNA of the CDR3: TGTGCCAGCAGCGTAGACACCTCGACCTCTGGAAACACCATATATTTT. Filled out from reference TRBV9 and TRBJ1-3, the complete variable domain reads DSGVTQTPKHLITATGQRVTLRCSPRSGDLSVYWYQQSLDQGLQFLIQYYNGEERAKGNILERFSAQQFPDLHSELNLSSLELGDSALYFCASSVDTSTSGNTIYFGEGSWLTVV.

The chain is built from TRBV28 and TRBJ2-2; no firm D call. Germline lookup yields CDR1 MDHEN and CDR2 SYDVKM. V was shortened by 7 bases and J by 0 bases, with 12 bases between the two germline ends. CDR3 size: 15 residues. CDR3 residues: CASTRTLANTGELFF. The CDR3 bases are TGTGCCAGCACCCGGACGCTTGCGAACACCGGGGAGCTGTTTTTT. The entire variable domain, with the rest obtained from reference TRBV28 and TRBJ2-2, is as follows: DVKVTQSSRYLVKRTGEKVFLECVQDMDHENMFWYRQDPGLGLRLIYFSYDVKMKEKGDIPEGYSVSREKKERFSLILESASTNQTSMYLCASTRTLANTGELFFGEGSRLTVL.

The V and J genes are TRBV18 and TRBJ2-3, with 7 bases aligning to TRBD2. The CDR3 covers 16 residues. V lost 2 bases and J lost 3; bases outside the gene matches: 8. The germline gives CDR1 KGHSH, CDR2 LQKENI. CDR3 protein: CASSPDSGLRTDTQYF. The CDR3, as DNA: TGTGCCAGCTCACCAGATAGCGGGCTAAGGACAGATACGCAGTATTTT. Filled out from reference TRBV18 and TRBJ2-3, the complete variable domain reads NAGVMQNPRHLVRRRGQEARLRCSPMKGHSHVYWYRQLPEEGLKFMVYLQKENIIDESGMPKERFSAEFPKEGPSILRIQQVVRGDSAAYFCASSPDSGLRTDTQYFGPGTRLTVL.

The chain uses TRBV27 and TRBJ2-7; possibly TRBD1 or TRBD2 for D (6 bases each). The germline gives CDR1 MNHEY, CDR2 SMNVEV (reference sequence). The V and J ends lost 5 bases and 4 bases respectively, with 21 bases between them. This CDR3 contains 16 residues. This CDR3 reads CASSTTRQAGYYEQYF. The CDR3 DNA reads TGTGCCAGCAGTACAACAAGACAGGCGGGGTATTACGAGCAGTACTTC.

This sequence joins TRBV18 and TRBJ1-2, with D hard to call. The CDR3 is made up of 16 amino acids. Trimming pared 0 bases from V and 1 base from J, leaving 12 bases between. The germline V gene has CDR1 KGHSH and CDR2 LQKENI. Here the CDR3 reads CASSPPGGLGNYGYTF. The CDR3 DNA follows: TGTGCCAGCTCACCACCGGGCGGGCTCGGTAACTATGGCTACACCTTC.

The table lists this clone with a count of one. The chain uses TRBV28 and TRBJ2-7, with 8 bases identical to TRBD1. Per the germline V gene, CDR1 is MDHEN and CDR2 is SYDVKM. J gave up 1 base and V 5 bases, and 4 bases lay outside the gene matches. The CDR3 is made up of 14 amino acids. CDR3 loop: CASSGQGMSYEQYF. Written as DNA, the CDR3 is TGTGCCAGCAGTGGACAGGGTATGTCCTACGAGCAGTACTTC.

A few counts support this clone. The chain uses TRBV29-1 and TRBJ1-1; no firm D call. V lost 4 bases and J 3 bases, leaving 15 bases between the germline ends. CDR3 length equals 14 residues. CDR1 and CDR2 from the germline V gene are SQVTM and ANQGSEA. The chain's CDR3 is CSVATLITYTEAFF. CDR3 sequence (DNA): TGCAGCGTTGCGACCTTAATCACCTACACTGAAGCTTTCTTT.

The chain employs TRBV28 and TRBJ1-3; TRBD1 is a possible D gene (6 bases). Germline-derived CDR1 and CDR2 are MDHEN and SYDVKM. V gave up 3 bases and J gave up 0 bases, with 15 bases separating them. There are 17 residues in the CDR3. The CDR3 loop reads CASSFGLGGDSGNTIYF. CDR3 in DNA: TGTGCCAGCAGTTTTGGATTGGGGGGCGACTCTGGAAACACCATATATTTT. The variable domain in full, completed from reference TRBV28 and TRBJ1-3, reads DVKVTQSSRYLVKRTGEKVFLECVQDMDHENMFWYRQDPGLGLRLIYFSYDVKMKEKGDIPEGYSVSREKKERFSLILESASTNQTSMYLCASSFGLGGDSGNTIYFGEGSWLTVV.

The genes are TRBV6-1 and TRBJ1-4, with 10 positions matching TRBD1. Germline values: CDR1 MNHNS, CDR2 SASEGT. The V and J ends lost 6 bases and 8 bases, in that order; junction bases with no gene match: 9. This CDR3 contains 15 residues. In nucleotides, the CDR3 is TGTGCCAGCAGGACAACCGGGACAGGGGAAGAAAAACTGTTTTTT. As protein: CASRTTGTGEEKLFF.

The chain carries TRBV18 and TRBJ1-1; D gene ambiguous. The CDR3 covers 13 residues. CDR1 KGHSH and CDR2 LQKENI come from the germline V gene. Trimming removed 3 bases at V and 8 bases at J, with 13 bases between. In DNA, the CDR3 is TGTGCCAGCTCACCGGGCCTGTGGGGAGAAGCTTTCTTT. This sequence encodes CASSPGLWGEAFF.

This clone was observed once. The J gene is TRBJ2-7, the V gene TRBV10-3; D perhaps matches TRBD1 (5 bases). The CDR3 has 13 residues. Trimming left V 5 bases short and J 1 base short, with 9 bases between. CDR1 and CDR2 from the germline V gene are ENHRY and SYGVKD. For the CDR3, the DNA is TGTGCCATCAGTAGAAGGGGATCCTACGAGCAGTACTTC. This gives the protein CAISRRGSYEQYF.

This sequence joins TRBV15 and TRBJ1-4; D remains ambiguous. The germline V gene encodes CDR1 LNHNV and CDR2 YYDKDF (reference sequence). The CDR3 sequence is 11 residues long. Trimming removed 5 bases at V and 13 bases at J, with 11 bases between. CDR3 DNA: TGTGCCACCAGCGGACCAATAGGACTGTTTTTT. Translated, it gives CATSGPIGLFF.

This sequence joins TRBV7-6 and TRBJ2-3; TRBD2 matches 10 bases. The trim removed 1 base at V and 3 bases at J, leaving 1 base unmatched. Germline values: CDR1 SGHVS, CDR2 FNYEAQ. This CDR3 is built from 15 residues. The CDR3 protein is CASSLVLAGTDTQYF. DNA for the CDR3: TGTGCCAGCAGCTTAGTACTAGCGGGAACAGATACGCAGTATTTT.

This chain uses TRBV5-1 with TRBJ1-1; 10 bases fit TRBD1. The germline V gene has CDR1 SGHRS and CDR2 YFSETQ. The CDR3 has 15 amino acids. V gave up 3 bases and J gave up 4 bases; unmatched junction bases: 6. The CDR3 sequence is CASSSGTGVFTEAFF. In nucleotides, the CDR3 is TGCGCCAGCAGCTCCGGGACAGGGGTTTTCACTGAAGCTTTCTTT.

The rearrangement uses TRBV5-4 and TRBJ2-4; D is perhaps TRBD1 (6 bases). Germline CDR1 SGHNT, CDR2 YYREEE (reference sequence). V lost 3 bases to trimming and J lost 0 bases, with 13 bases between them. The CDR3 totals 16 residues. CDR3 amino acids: CASSSTGYLAKNIQYF. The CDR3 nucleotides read TGTGCCAGCAGCTCAACAGGGTATCTAGCCAAAAACATTCAGTACTTC.

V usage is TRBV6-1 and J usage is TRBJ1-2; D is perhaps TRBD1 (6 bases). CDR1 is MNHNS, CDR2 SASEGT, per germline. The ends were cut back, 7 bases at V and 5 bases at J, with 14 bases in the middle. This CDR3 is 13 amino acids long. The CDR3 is CASKIGQQYGYTF. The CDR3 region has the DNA TGTGCCAGCAAAATTGGACAGCAGTATGGCTACACCTTC.

CDR3 protein: CASSLLYPETQYF. Here the CDR3 DNA reads TGTGCCAGCAGCCTACTGTACCCAGAGACCCAGTACTTC. The genes are TRBV7-2 and TRBJ2-5; D uncertain. The CDR3 totals 13 residues. The V end was cut by 5 bases, the J end by 4 bases, with 11 bases between. Germline CDR1 is SGHTA and CDR2 is FQGNSA.